The rows below give T cell receptor beta chains drawn from one sample of a study of lymphopenia after photon versus proton radiotherapy. The data were produced by immunoSEQ multiplex PCR, yet TCRdb's version contains in-frame clones alone and is incomplete. This table holds about 17,000 clones, roughly 90% found once. The source was peripheral blood, collected from a patient treated with photon-based radiotherapy. Receptors were obtained from a woman in her forties with cholangiocarcinoma. The conserved cysteine and the conserved F or W are not part of the CDR3 here.

V gene,CDR3 protein
TRBV28,ASSPPGVFAKNIQY
TRBV5-4,ASSHGQGGYNEQF
TRBV4-2,ASSQGYDPNSPLH
TRBV5-6,ASSVGTLGETQY
TRBV7-2,ASSLETGARSF
TRBV10-2,ASSAGTPGSYEQY
TRBV10-3,AISEDRVNYGYT
TRBV2,ASSTSRVNTEAF
TRBV27,ASSLGSQGHTEAF
TRBV28,ASSLQGARSNYGYT
TRBV7-2,ASSQRGQGGELF
TRBV29-1,SVQIDRYEQY
TRBV2,ASSPGYEQY
TRBV10-1,ASSTTGVSYNEQF
TRBV6-5,ASSQAGGPREQF
TRBV6-6,ASRGTGENQPQH
TRBV2,ASSDLGNTIY
TRBV6-6,ASSGTGSGNQPQH
TRBV9,ASSVVTGGAGELF
TRBV6-5,ASSYSGVTEAF
TRBV27,ASSLYPGLVLFNEQF
TRBV6-4,ASSESSNQPQH
TRBV6-5,ASSRDRYSYEQY
TRBV5-6,ASSPTTRNWNTGELF
TRBV4-1,ASSLDRGGGNTIY
TRBV7-2,ASSFDKRRTSSYNEQF
TRBV29-1,SVEKGLTLSGNTEAF
TRBV7-9,ASSLSIDTQY
TRBV9,ASSVGGDSYYNEQF
TRBV2,ARKRGRGDEQF
TRBV4-3,ASSHRTSGTYEQY
TRBV7-6,ASSLDGASGAF
TRBV7-8,ASGLGVSYNSPLH
TRBV4-3,ASSQDRGNSPLH
TRBV7-3,ASSLDWGYEQY
TRBV6-6,ATGMPQGGDSPLH
TRBV6-5,ASSYSNGIDGYT
TRBV5-6,ASSLGVSYNSPLH
TRBV7-9,ASSDTSWGTAYNEQF
TRBV2,ASSEPRGYNSPLH
TRBV30,AWGGMEQY
TRBV7-6,ASSLSGVGETQY
TRBV18,ASSPNSGRGETQY
TRBV27,ASSVGGGGDGYT